This TCR beta chain emerged from a study of graft-versus-host responses after intestinal transplantation. The study's findings and limits: In patients with graft-donor T cell macrochimerism, allograft graft-versus-host to host-versus-graft clonal ratios were high.

Note on this clone: The antigen is not known.

Assay: immunoSEQ multiplex PCR; the TCRdb copy retains only in-frame clones and omits some. Of 81,000 or so clones listed, over 80% are singletons. This CDR3 contains 15 residues. The V end lost 1 base, the J end lost 0 bases, and 8 bases lay between the germline ends. From germline, CDR1 is SGHVS and CDR2 FQNEAQ. This clonotype was obtained from a human donor who was the organ donor for an intestinal transplant. This chain links TRBV7-8 with TRBJ2-3; D remains ambiguous. Sample: unstimulated CD8+ T cells sorted from spleen or lymph node cells, taken before transplant. The CDR3 reads CASSLVLRSTDTQYF. For the CDR3, the DNA is TGTGCCAGCAGCTTAGTACTCCGGAGCACAGATACGCAGTATTTT.